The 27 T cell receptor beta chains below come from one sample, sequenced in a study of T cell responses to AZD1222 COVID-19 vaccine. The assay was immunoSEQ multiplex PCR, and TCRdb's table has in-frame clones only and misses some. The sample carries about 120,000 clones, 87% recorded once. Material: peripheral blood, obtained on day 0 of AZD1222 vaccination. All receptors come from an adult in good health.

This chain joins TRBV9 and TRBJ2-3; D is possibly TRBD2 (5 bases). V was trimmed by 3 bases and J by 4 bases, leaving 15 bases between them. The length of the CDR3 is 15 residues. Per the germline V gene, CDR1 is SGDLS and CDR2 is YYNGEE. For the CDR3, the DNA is TGTGCCAGCAGCGCAGCCGGGAATTGGGCAGATACGCAGTATTTT. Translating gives CASSAAGNWADTQYF.

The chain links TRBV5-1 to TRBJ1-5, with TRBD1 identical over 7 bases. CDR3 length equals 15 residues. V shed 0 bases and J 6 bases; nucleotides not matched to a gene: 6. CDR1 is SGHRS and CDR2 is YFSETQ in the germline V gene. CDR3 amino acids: CASSLEGGKGQPQHF. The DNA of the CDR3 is TGCGCCAGCAGCTTGGAAGGGGGCAAGGGTCAGCCCCAGCATTTT.

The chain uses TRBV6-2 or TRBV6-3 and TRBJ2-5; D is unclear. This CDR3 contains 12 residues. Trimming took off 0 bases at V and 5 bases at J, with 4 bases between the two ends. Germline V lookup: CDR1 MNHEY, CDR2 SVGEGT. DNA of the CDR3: TGTGCCAGCAGTTACTCATCGGAGACCCAGTACTTC. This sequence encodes CASSYSSETQYF.

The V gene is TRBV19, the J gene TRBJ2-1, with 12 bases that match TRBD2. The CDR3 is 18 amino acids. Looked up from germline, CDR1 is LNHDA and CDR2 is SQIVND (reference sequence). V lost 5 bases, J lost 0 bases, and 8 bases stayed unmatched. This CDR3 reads CASSPTSGGMSSYNEQFF. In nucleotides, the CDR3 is TGTGCCAGTAGTCCGACTAGCGGGGGCATGAGCTCCTACAATGAGCAGTTCTTC.

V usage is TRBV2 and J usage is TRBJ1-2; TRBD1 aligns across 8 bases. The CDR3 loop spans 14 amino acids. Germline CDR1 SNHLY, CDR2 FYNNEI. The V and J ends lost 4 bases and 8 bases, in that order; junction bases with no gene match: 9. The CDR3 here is CASSVGTGEQGYTF. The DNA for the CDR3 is TGTGCCAGCAGTGTCGGGACAGGAGAACAGGGCTACACCTTC.

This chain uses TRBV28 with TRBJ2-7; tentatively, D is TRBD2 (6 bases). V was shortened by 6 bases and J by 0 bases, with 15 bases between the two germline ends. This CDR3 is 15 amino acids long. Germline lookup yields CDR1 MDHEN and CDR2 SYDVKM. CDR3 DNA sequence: TGTGCCAGCAGGACGACTAGTCCCTACTCCTACGAGCAGTACTTC. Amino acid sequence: CASRTTSPYSYEQYF.

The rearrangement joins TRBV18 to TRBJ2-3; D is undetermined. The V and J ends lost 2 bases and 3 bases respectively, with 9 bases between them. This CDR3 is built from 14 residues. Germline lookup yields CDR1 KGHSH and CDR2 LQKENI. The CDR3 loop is CASSPGDFTDTQYF. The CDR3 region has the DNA TGTGCCAGCTCACCAGGTGACTTTACAGATACGCAGTATTTT.

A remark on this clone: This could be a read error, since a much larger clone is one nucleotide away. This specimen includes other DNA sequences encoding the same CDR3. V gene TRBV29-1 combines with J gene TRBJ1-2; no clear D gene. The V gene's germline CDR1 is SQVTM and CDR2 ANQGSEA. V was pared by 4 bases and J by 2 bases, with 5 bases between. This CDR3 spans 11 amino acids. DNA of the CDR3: TGCAGCGTTGGTCAGAACTATGGCTACACCTTC. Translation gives CSVGQNYGYTF.

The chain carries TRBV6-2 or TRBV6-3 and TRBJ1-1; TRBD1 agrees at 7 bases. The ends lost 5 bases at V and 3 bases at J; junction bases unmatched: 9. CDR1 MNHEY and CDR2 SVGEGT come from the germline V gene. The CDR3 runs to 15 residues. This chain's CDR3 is CASSPGGFVDTEAFF. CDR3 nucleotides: TGTGCCAGCAGTCCAGGGGGATTTGTTGACACTGAAGCTTTCTTT.

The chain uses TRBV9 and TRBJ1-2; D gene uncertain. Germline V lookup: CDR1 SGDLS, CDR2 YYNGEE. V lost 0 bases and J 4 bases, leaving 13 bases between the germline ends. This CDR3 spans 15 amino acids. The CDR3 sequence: CASSVDPASSYGYTF. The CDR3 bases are TGTGCCAGCAGCGTAGATCCCGCAAGTTCCTATGGCTACACCTTC.

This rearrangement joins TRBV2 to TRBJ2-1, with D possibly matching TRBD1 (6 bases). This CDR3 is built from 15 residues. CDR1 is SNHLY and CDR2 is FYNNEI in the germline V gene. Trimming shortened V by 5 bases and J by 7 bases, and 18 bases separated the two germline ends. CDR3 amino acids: CASSQRTAGTNEQFF. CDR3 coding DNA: TGTGCCAGCAGTCAACGGACAGCCGGCACGAATGAGCAGTTCTTC.

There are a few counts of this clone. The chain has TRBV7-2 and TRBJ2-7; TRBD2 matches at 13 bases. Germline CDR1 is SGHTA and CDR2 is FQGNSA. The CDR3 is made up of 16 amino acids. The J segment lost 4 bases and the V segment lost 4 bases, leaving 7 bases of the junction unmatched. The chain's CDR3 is CASSSPRTSGRYEQYF. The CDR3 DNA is TGTGCCAGCAGCTCCCCAAGGACTAGCGGGAGATACGAGCAGTACTTC. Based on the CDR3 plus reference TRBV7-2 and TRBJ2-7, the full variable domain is GAGVSQSPSNKVTEKGKDVELRCDPISGHTALYWYRQSLGQGLEFLIYFQGNSAPDKSGLPSDRFSAERTGGSVSTLTIQRTQQEDSAVYLCASSSPRTSGRYEQYFGPGTRLTVT.

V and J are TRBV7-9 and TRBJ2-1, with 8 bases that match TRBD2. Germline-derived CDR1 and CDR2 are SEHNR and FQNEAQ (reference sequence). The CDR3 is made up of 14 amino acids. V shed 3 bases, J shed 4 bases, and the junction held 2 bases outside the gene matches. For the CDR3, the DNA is TGTGCCAGCAGCTTGTCTAGCGGGTACAATGAGCAGTTCTTC. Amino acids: CASSLSSGYNEQFF.

CDR3: CARSLSSGPGPYYNEQFF. DNA for the CDR3: TGTGCCAGAAGCTTGTCCAGCGGCCCTGGCCCCTACTACAATGAGCAGTTCTTC. V usage is TRBV5-3 and J usage is TRBJ2-1, with a weak D call TRBD2 (5 bases). TRBV5-3 is filed as an ORF, its function uncertain. Trimming removed 1 base from V and 3 bases from J, with 20 bases in between. This CDR3 region has 18 residues.

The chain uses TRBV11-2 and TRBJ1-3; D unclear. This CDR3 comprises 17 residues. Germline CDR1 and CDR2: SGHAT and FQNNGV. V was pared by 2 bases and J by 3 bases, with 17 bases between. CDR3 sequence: CASSLMSAGGGGNTIYF. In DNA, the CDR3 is TGTGCCAGCAGCTTAATGTCGGCGGGAGGCGGTGGAAACACCATATATTTT.

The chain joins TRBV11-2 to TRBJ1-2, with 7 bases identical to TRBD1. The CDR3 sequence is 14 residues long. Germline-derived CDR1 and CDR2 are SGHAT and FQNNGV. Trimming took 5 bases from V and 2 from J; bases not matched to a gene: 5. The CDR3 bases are TGTGCCAGCAGCGGCTTACAGGGGAACTATGGCTACACCTTC. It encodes CASSGLQGNYGYTF.

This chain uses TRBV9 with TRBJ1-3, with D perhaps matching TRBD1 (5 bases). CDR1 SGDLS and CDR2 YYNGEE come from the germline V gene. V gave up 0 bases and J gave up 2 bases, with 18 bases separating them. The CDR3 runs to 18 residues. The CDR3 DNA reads TGTGCCAGCAGCGTAGCGGGCAGGGTGGATACGGCTGGAAACACCATATATTTT. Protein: CASSVAGRVDTAGNTIYF.

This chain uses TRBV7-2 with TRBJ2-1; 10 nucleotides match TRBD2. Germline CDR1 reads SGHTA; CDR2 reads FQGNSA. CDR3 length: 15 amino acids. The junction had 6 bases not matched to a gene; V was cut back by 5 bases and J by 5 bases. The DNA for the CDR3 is TGTGCCAGCAGCACGGGACTAGCGAAAAACAATGAGCAGTTCTTC. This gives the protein CASSTGLAKNNEQFF.

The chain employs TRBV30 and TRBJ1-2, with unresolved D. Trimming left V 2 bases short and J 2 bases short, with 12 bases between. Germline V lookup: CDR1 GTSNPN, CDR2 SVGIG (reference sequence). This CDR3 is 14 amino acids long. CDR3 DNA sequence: TGTGCCTGGAGTACCGGAGTACGCAACTATGGCTACACCTTC. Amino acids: CAWSTGVRNYGYTF.

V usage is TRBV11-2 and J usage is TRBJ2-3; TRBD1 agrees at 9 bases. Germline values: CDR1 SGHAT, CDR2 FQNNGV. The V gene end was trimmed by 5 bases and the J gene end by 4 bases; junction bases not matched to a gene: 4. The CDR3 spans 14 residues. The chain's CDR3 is CASSVDRGADTQYF. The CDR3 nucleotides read TGTGCCAGCAGCGTGGACAGGGGCGCAGATACGCAGTATTTT. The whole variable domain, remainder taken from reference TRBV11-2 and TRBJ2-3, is EAGVAQSPRYKIIEKRQSVAFWCNPISGHATLYWYQQILGQGPKLLIQFQNNGVVDDSQLPKDRFSAERLKGVDSTLKIQPAKLEDSAVYLCASSVDRGADTQYFGPGTRLTVL.

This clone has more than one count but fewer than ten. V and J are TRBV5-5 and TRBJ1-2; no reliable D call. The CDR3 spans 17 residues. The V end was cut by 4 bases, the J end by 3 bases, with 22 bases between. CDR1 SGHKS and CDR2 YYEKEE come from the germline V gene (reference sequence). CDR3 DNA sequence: TGTGCCAGCAGCCCTGGACCGGGAAGGACGGCTGACTATGGCTACACCTTC. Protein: CASSPGPGRTADYGYTF.

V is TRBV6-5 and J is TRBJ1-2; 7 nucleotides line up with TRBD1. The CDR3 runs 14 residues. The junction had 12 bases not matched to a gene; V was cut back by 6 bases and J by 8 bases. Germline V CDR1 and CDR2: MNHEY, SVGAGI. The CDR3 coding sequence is TGTGCCAGCAGACTACGGACAGGCCCCTCGGGCTACACCTTC. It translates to CASRLRTGPSGYTF.

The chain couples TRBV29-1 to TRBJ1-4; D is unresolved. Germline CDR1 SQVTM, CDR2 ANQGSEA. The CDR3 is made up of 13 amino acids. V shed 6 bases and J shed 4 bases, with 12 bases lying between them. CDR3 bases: TGCAGCGTGGCCGGTCGCAGTAATGAAAAACTGTTTTTT. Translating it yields CSVAGRSNEKLFF. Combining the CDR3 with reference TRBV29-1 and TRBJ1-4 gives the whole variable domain SAVISQKPSRDICQRGTSLTIQCQVDSQVTMMFWYRQQPGQSLTLIATANQGSEATYESGFVIDKFPISRPNLTFSTLTVSNMSPEDSSIYLCSVAGRSNEKLFFGSGTQLSVL.

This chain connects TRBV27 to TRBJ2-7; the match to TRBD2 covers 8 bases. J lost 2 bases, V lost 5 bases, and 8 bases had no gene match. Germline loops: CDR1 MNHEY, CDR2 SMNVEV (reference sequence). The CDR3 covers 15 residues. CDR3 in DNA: TGTGCCAGCAGTCACCGGGGGGGTCACGCCTACGAGCAGTACTTC. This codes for CASSHRGGHAYEQYF.

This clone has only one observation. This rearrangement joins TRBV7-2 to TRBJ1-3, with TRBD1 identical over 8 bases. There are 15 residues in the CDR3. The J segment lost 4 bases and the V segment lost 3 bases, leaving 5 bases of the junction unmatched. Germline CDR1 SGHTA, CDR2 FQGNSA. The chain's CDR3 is CASSFRTGFGNTIYF. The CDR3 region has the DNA TGTGCCAGCAGCTTTAGGACAGGGTTCGGAAACACCATATATTTT.

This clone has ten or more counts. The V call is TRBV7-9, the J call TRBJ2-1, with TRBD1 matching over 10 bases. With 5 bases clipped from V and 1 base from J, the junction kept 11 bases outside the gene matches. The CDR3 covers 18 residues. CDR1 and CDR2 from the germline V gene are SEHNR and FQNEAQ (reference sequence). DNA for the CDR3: TGTGCCAGCAGCCACAAGGGGGACAGGGGCCCGTCCTACAATGAGCAGTTCTTC. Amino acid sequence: CASSHKGDRGPSYNEQFF.

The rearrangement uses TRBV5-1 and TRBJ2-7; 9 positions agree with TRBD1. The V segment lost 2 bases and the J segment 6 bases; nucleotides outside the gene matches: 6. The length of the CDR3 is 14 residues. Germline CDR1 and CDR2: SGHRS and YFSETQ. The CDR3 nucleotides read TGCGCCAGCAGCTTCCCGGGACAGGGTATCGAGCAGTACTTC. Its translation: CASSFPGQGIEQYF.